The rows below give T cell receptor beta chains drawn from one sample of a study of cytomegalovirus exposure and HLA in healthy donors. Sequencing used immunoSEQ multiplex PCR; TCRdb keeps in-frame clones, though not all of them. The sample includes about 130,000 clones, roughly 74% of them seen just once. The specimen sequenced was PBMCs. The receptor source for this set is a woman between 50 and 59 years old in good health and CMV-seropositive. The CDR3 runs from the conserved cysteine through the conserved F or W. The order of the fields is clone size, V gene, J gene, D gene, CDR3 protein, CDR3 DNA. A D gene is named only where the DNA matches it firmly. Only some rows state a clone size, as once, few, many or a class for expanded clones.

NA	TRBV4-2	TRBJ2-3	TRBD1	CACSQSGQGKTDMQYF	TGTGCCTGCAGCCAAAGCGGACAGGGGAAGACAGATATGCAGTATTTT
few	TRBV25-1	TRBJ2-1	TRBD2	CASSGGGGDYNEQFF	TGTGCCAGCAGTGGAGGCGGGGGGGATTACAATGAGCAGTTCTTC
few	TRBV19	TRBJ1-1	NA	CASRWTRSSNTEAFF	TGTGCCAGCAGGTGGACACGGAGCTCGAACACTGAAGCTTTCTTT
few	TRBV6-1	TRBJ2-1	TRBD1	CASSRDRGGDNEQFF	TGTGCCAGCAGTCGGGACAGGGGTGGGGACAATGAGCAGTTCTTC
few	TRBV6-1	TRBJ2-7	TRBD2	CASMGLAGGPKEQYF	TGTGCCAGCATGGGACTAGCGGGGGGGCCGAAAGAGCAGTACTTC
NA	TRBV7-2	TRBJ2-1	NA	CASSPWGPSYNEQFF	TGTGCCAGCAGCCCCTGGGGGCCCTCCTACAATGAGCAGTTCTTC
NA	TRBV11-2	TRBJ1-1	NA	CASSYTRAERAEAFF	TGTGCCAGCAGCTATACAAGGGCCGAGAGGGCTGAAGCTTTCTTT
NA	TRBV9	TRBJ2-3	NA	CASSVGSGTDTQYF	TGTGCCAGCAGCGTAGGGTCGGGCACAGATACGCAGTATTTT
NA	TRBV5-1	TRBJ2-7	NA	CASSLERSSYEQYF	TGCGCCAGCAGCTTGGAGAGGAGCTCCTACGAGCAGTACTTC
NA	TRBV2	TRBJ2-5	TRBD1	CASKAPGQGVQETQYF	TGTGCCAGCAAAGCCCCCGGACAGGGGGTCCAAGAGACCCAGTACTTC
NA	TRBV5-1	TRBJ2-3	NA	CASSLGGPADTQYF	TGCGCCAGCAGCTTGGGGGGGCCCGCAGATACGCAGTATTTT
few	TRBV25-1	TRBJ2-5	NA	CASSYRGTGQETQYF	TGTGCCAGCAGTTATCGGGGGACGGGGCAGGAGACCCAGTACTTC
NA	TRBV1	TRBJ2-5	NA	CTSSQSKTGEETQYF	TGCACCAGCAGCCAATCGAAGACAGGGGAGGAGACCCAGTACTTC
NA	TRBV7-2	TRBJ2-7	TRBD2	CASSSTLAGGPYEQYF	TGTGCCAGCAGTTCCACCCTAGCGGGGGGCCCCTACGAGCAGTACTTC
NA	TRBV6-5	TRBJ2-1	TRBD2	CASSYPLAGGNEQFF	TGTGCCAGCAGTTACCCACTAGCGGGGGGGAATGAGCAGTTCTTC
NA	TRBV14	TRBJ1-3	NA	CASTASYSGEASGNTIYF	TGTGCCAGCACCGCAAGTTATAGCGGGGAGGCCTCTGGAAACACCATATATTTT
NA	TRBV11-2	TRBJ2-1	TRBD2	CASSPGLAGNEQFF	TGTGCCAGCAGCCCCGGACTAGCGGGCAATGAGCAGTTCTTC
NA	TRBV19	TRBJ2-1	NA	CASSQARYNEQFF	TGTGCCAGTAGTCAGGCCCGTTACAATGAGCAGTTCTTC
NA	TRBV5-1	TRBJ2-1	TRBD2	CASSPGQRGGGSEQFF	TGCGCCAGCAGCCCCGGGCAACGCGGGGGGGGGAGTGAGCAGTTCTTC
NA	TRBV29-1	TRBJ1-2	TRBD1	CSVLQSGQGGYGYTF	TGCAGCGTCCTCCAAAGCGGACAGGGAGGGTATGGCTACACCTTC
once	TRBV5-1	TRBJ1-1	NA	CASSLEAAGMNTEAFF	TGCGCCAGCAGCTTGGAGGCTGCGGGAATGAACACTGAAGCTTTCTTT
few	TRBV27	TRBJ1-6	NA	CASSFQVNSPLHF	TGTGCCAGCAGTTTCCAGGTGAATTCACCCCTCCACTTT
NA	TRBV5-6	TRBJ2-1	NA	CASSPGQVRHNEQFF	TGTGCCAGCAGCCCAGGTCAGGTTAGACACAATGAGCAGTTCTTC
NA	TRBV6-1	TRBJ1-1	NA	CASDTELNTEAFF	TGTGCCAGCGATACAGAATTAAACACTGAAGCTTTCTTT
NA	TRBV6-5	TRBJ2-5	NA	CASKQGGLEETQYF	TGTGCCAGCAAACAGGGGGGGTTAGAAGAGACCCAGTACTTC
NA	TRBV7-2	TRBJ1-3	NA	CASSLIVAAPNTIYF	TGTGCCAGCAGCTTAATCGTAGCGGCACCCAACACCATATATTTT